The T cell receptor (beta chain) under discussion was sequenced for a study of CD4 T cells in relation to SARS-CoV-2 and coronaviruses (dated by TCRdb to the early 2020s). Looking at the study overall: In the ViraFEST assay, PBMCs were grown with antigen for approximately 10 days, and TCR beta CDR3s were then sequenced to identify antigen-specific clonal expansions. The negative reference condition was either a culture with an HIV-1 Nef peptide pool or a culture with no peptide. Patient-derived lymphoblastoid cell lines were used to map the HLA restriction of shared crossreactive spike epitopes. At the level of individual TCR clonotypes, the study evaluated whether memory CD4+ T cells crossreact between the spike proteins of SARS-CoV-2 and those of common cold coronaviruses. The Adaptive Biotechnologies TCR-sequencing kit was used to sequence samples from three pre-COVID donors and the naive versus memory experiments, while other data came from Illumina-based sequencing. Expansion assays from other donors in the study were sequenced with a different, Illumina-based TCR-beta assay.

On this clone: It has no known antigen specificity. Base qualities are not at hand, and no much larger clone is one base apart.

Library method: the immunoSEQ multiplex PCR assay. In the original analysis: During preprocessing, nonproductive sequences were removed, as were CDR3s that did not start with C, did not end with F or W, or were shorter than 7 amino acids. Antigen-specific clonotypes were called with the MANAFEST web app, based on expansion relative to reference and other culture wells. A clone counted as positive if significantly expanded in 2 of 3 replicate wells versus the reference culture at FDR below 0.05. Positive clones also required significant expansion versus all other tandem wells and an odds ratio above 5. CDR3 homology was measured as pairwise Levenshtein distance, computed with the stringdist R package after trimming three terminal residues from each end. Here the immuneACCESS table is served through TCRdb, limited to in-frame sequences with V and J called. Missing clones are a known gap in these copies; in checked studies unresolved V genes cover under half, and the rest lacks a known reason. V, J and clone size reflect that table, while D and trimming were determined from the DNA. In all, the sample holds around 26,000 clones, and 74% of those were seen once. Less than 25% of the sample rests with the top ten.

Trimming at the junction amounts to 4 bases on V and 10 bases on J, and the germline ends lie 11 bases apart. The germline V gene (reference sequence) provides CDR1 LNHDA and CDR2 SQIVND. From cysteine to phenylalanine, the CDR3 is 12 amino acids long. The entry retains the CDR3 DNA only, 36 bases that are in frame from base 1. CD4+ T cells from unexposed donors were collected before the COVID-19 pandemic (2011-2018). After approximately eleven days of culture, CD4+ T cells were isolated with the EasySep CD4+ T cell isolation kit. As cell number allowed, CD4+ T cells from unexposed donors were tested for reactivity to SARS-CoV-2 S and N and to four common cold coronavirus spike pools. About 1.8 million PBMCs per well were cultured in IMDM with around 5% human AB serum and about 10 IU/ml IL-2. Half of the culture medium was replaced with fresh IL-2-containing medium on days 3 and 7. In general, every peptide culture condition was set up in three replicate wells. The leukapheresis product used for the unexposed donors was purchased from a commercial source. Ficoll-Paque PLUS gradient centrifugation was used to isolate PBMCs from either whole blood or leukapheresis product. The PBMCs went either fresh into the expansion assay or into cryopreservation at -140 degrees C. The QIAamp Micro DNA Kit was used to extract genomic DNA from the CD4+ T cells.

Overall results and qualifications from the work: Since the crossreactivity analysis centred on spike protein, crossreactivity against other viral proteins was not assessed. The study was constrained by small numbers of patients and of tested TCRs. Around two thirds of donors had memory CD4+ clonotypes that crossrecognized SARS-CoV-2 and at least one common cold coronavirus spike. No donor contributed both pre-pandemic and post-infection samples, which limited tracing the source of pre-existing responses. Compared with monoreactive clones, crossreactive clones had significantly weaker SARS-CoV-2-driven expansion, a result consistent with antigenic imprinting.

The rearrangement joined TRBV19 to TRBJ2-1; D gene: possibly TRBD1, on 6 matching bases. Material: CD4+ T cells from PBMCs, cultured in vitro. The source of this sequence is a human donor in good health. The CDR3 reads CASSTPGVEQFF. The bases read TGTGCCAGTAGTACTCCAGGGGTCGAGCAGTTCTTC.